The present T cell receptor beta chain was sequenced within a study of blood T cells in healthy people across ages. Study background: About one barcoded TCR beta cDNA was captured per two T cells.

A second PCR, run for about 6 to 11 cycles, used a sample-barcoded 5' primer plus a J-beta primer mix. TCRdb reanalysed the 5' RACE reads using MiXCR and keeps one entry per CDR3 protein. The sample has fewer than 2 million distinct CDR3 sequences; 30% to 40% are singletons. Trimming took off 5 bases at V and 2 bases at J, with 17 bases between the two ends. The CDR3 length is 16 residues. The V gene's germline CDR1 is SGHAT and CDR2 FQNNGV. What was sequenced was blood. The genes are TRBV11-2 and TRBJ2-3; D possibly uses TRBD1 or TRBD2 (6 bases each). The receptor was derived from a human donor in good health. In nucleotides, the CDR3 is TGTGCCAGCAGCCTAAGGGGGGCCGTATTCACAGATACGCAGTATTTT. Translation gives CASSLRGAVFTDTQYF.